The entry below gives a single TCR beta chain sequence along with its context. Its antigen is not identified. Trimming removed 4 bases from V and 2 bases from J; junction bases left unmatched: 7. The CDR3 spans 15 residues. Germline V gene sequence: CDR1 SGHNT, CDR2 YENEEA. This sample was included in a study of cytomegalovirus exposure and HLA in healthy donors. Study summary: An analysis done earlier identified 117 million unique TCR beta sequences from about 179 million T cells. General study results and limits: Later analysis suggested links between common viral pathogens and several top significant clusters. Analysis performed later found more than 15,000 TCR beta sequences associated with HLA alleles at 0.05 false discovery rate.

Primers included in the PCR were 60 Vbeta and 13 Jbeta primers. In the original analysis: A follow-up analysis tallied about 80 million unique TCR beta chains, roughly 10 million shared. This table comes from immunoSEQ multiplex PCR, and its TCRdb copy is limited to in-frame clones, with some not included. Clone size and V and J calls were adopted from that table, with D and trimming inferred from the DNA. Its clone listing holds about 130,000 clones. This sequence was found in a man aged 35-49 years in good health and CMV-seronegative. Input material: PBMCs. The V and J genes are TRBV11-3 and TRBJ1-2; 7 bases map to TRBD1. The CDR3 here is CASSYGPGQNYGYTF. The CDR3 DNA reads TGTGCCAGCAGCTACGGGCCGGGACAGAACTATGGCTACACCTTC.